This TCR beta chain appears in the sequencing data of a study of T cells in Graves' hyperthyroidism and ophthalmopathy (dated by TCRdb to the late 2010s). Some background on the complete study: Peripheral blood was sampled at the time of initial diagnosis, prior to any treatment. A discovery cohort of roughly 100 patients, roughly 45 with Graves' ophthalmopathy and 55 to 65 with stable Graves' hyperthyroidism, was used to find distinguishing TCR V-J signatures. Whether ophthalmopathy could be predicted prospectively was tested in an independent validation cohort made up of roughly 19 hyperthyroidism patients plus 17 patients who later progressed to ophthalmopathy. For training and testing, the roughly 100 patients in the discovery cohort were randomly divided in a 7:3 ratio. In over five Graves' hyperthyroidism patients, the study also compared T-cell repertoires from thyroid tissue with T-cell repertoires from blood. Following sampling, methimazole starting at 30 mg daily was given to hyperthyroidism patients, and high-dose intravenous methylprednisolone was given to ophthalmopathy patients. TCR Vbeta CDR3 sequencing of 120 to 150 peripheral blood samples (around 45 ophthalmopathy, 75 to 80 hyperthyroidism and roughly 17 progressor patients) is reported in the paper. Summary of the overall study and its limitations: In validation, the model predicted progression to ophthalmopathy with approximately 70% sensitivity and about 72% specificity, a median of about 6 months before onset. Most expanded thyroid clonotypes (frequency above 0.001) were also detected in blood, a finding suggesting that blood repertoires may reflect thyroid immune responses. A 13 V-J signature model separated ophthalmopathy from stable hyperthyroidism, with 87.88% sensitivity and 81.08% specificity in cross-validation and 80%/75% in testing. No statistical method was used to set the sample size in advance, and investigators knew the group allocation.

The TCR beta CDR3 regions were amplified from the RNA transcripts. For the first round of RT-PCR on the TCR CDR3, the HTBI primer set was used together with the Qiagen OneStep RT-PCR kit. Libraries were constructed in a second round of multiplex PCR, after which size selection and purification were performed. The libraries were sequenced on an Illumina HiSeq2000 using paired-end 100 bp reads. The authors' pipeline ran thus. SOAPnuke was used to process the raw data, removing reads that contained adapters or uncalled bases, had a mean Phred below 15, or lacked an exact match to the constant primer or identifier. High-quality paired reads were merged with COPE v1.2.5, and unique nucleotide sequences were defined as clonotypes. MiTCR v1.1 was used to align the clonotypes against IMGT TRBV, TRBD and TRBJ reference segments. The analysis was restricted to V-J combinations with a frequency above 0.0001, which together covered about 99% of the repertoires. A TCS score was defined as the ratio between F50 (clonal expansion) and ExV (chaos), using BLOSUM62-based TCRdist between CDR3 peptides within each V-J. Welch's t-statistics and random forest reduced around 510 V-J features to roughly 13, which were used in a naive Bayes classifier (R e1071). The public reads were run again by TCRdb, first through fastp at Q25 and then through MiXCR, and only productive beta chains were kept. Each CDR3 protein gets just one entry, which takes the most common genes and DNA from the rows behind it. The V and J calls come from TCRdb's annotation, not from the publication. A total of a few hundred thousand distinct CDR3 sequences appear in this sample, around a sixth of them only once. Around 7.3% of the sample is taken by the ten largest.

The germline V gene (reference sequence) yields DFQATT for CDR1 and SNEGSKA for CDR2. Inclusive of the bounding cysteine and phenylalanine, the CDR3 is 14 residues long. The only DNA kept is the CDR3, 42 bases in frame from the first base. V sheds 1 base and J sheds 5 bases, leaving 12 bases between their ends. The sample holds many counts of this clonotype. No antigen is known for it. No clone much larger than this one lies a single base away; base qualities are absent. Graves' hyperthyroidism was defined as stable when no progression to ophthalmopathy occurred over 18 months of follow-up. Hyperthyroidism patients were newly diagnosed, with disease duration under 2 months, and aged 18 to 65 years. Patients with uncontrolled infections, other autoimmune diseases, pregnancy or lactation were excluded. Diagnoses were established on the basis of clinical symptoms, serum thyroxine and TRAb, thyroid ultrasound, and orbital computed tomography. PBMCs were isolated from 10 ml of fresh peripheral blood by Ficoll-Paque density gradient centrifugation. Trizol reagent was used to extract total RNA, and RNA quality was then checked on an Agilent 2100 Bioanalyzer.

Sequencing input: blood. The receptor was isolated from a woman aged 25 to 39 with Graves' hyperthyroidism. Here the chain combines TRBV20-1 and TRBJ2-1; confidence is insufficient to name the D gene. The sequenced DNA: TGCAGTGCTAGAGTCGCGACTGGAGACAATGAGCAGTTCTTC. This sequence encodes CSARVATGDNEQFF.